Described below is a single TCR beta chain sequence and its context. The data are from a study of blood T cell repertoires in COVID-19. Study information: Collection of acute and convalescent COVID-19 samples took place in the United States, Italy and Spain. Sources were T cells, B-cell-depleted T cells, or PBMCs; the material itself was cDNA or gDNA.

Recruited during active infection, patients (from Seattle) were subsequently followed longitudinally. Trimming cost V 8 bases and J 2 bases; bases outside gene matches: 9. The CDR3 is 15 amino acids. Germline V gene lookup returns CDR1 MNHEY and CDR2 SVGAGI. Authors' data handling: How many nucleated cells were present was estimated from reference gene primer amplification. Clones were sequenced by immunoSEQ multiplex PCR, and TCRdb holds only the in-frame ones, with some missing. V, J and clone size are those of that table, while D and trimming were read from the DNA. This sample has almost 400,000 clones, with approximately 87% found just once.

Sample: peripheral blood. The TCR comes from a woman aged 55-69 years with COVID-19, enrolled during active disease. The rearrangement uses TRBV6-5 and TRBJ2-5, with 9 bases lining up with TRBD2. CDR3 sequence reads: CASLTRGGGQETQYF. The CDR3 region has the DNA TGTGCCAGCCTAACCCGCGGGGGGGGGCAAGAGACCCAGTACTTC.